The sequence of this T cell receptor (beta chain) was determined in a study of T cell responses to AZD1222 COVID-19 vaccine. Assay: immunoSEQ multiplex PCR; the TCRdb copy retains only in-frame clones and omits some. Here the sample spans about 150,000 clones, 85% to 95% being singletons. A word on this clone: Its matching antigen is unknown.

The V end lost 5 bases, the J end lost 4 bases, and 14 bases lay between the germline ends. Germline V lookup: CDR1 SNHLY, CDR2 FYNNEI. This CDR3 comprises 14 residues. General observations from the study: Repertoire sampling happened only post peak T cell response. Reportedly, nearly half the spike-specific TCRs target unmutated variant regions.

The chain links TRBV2 to TRBJ1-1, with D tentatively TRBD1 (5 bases). Sequences were derived from peripheral blood, sampled on day 0 of AZD1222 vaccination. The origin of this receptor is an adult in good health. The CDR3 region is CASSNFRDATEAFF. For the CDR3, the DNA is TGTGCCAGCAGTAACTTCAGGGACGCCACTGAAGCTTTCTTT. The complete variable domain, with remaining parts taken from reference TRBV2 and TRBJ1-1, reads EPEVTQTPSHQVTQMGQEVILRCVPISNHLYFYWYRQILGQKVEFLVSFYNNEISEKSEIFDDQFSVERPDGSNFTLKIRSTKLEDSAMYFCASSNFRDATEAFFGQGTRLTVV.